This paragraph reports one T cell receptor (beta chain). Its cognate antigen has yet to be identified. No clone much larger than this one lies a single base away; base qualities are absent. The library was prepared using RT-PCR. The listed sequencing device is Illumina HiSeq 2500. TCRdb redid the processing of the public reads, applying fastp at Q25 and MiXCR, and retained in-frame beta chains. Entries are consolidated by CDR3 protein sequence, retaining the most common genes and DNA. Across this sample there are approximately 290,000 distinct CDR3 sequences, with around 20% seen only once. Of the sample, 10% is held by the ten largest clones. This sample stems from a study of response to subunit inactivated influenza vaccine (dated by TCRdb to 2017 to 2018). Turning to the overall study: To follow how T cells responded to a trivalent subunit inactivated influenza vaccine, the researchers relied on deep quantitative profiling of the T cell receptor repertoire. Paper-wide results and their limitations: The authors proposed that each seasonal influenza vaccination may bring in only a limited number of new T cells.

V gives up 1 base and J gives up 10 bases, and the segment between their germline ends measures 10 bases. The germline V gene encodes CDR1 LGHNA and CDR2 YSLEER. The CDR3 spans 12 residues, from the cysteine through the phenylalanine. Kept here is only the CDR3 DNA, which spans 36 bases and is read in frame from base 1. The input for sequencing was PBMCs from blood, taken less than 22 months after vaccination. The sequence derives from a man aged 45 to 75 who received an inactivated influenza vaccine. Donor details come from another sample of the same person, matched by shared clones. The rearrangement combines TRBV4-3 with TRBJ1-1; a tentative D call is TRBD1 (5 bases match). The CDR3 in this case is CASSQVGARAFF. In nucleotides, the sequence is TGCGCCAGCAGCCAAGTTGGGGCGAGAGCTTTCTTT.